This T cell receptor (beta chain) was identified in a study of neoadjuvant anti-PD-1 for oral cavity cancer. V was clipped by 3 bases and J by 4 bases, with 12 bases between them. The CDR3 totals 15 residues. The germline gives CDR1 MDHEN, CDR2 SYDVKM. The assay was immunoSEQ multiplex PCR, and TCRdb's table has in-frame clones only and misses some. The sample carries over 10,000 clones, about three fifths recorded once. The source material was PBMCs, sampled before nivolumab (anti-PD-1) treatment. This chain connects TRBV28 to TRBJ1-4; D remains unclear. The TCR sequence derives from a person aged 35-80 years with oral cavity squamous cell carcinoma. CDR3 nucleotides: TGTGCCAGCAGTTTCTCACCCAGGTTTAATGAAAAACTGTTTTTT. Its translation: CASSFSPRFNEKLFF.